This T cell receptor (beta chain) appears in the sequencing data of a study of cytomegalovirus exposure and HLA in healthy donors. Study-wide points: A later analysis reported that several of the most significant clusters appeared to be linked to common viral pathogens, among them Epstein-Barr virus. The study recorded over 150 TCR beta chains that were cytomegalovirus-associated.

As for this clone: Its antigen is as yet unknown.

PCR primers comprised 60 Vbeta and 13 Jbeta primers. TCRdb's table, derived via immunoSEQ multiplex PCR, lists solely in-frame clones and lacks some. This sample has over 90,000 clones; around 70% occur once, and the top ten carry over 12%. Among the donors, all were healthy bone marrow donors. Germline V gives CDR1 SGHKS, CDR2 YYEKEE (reference sequence). V gave up 0 bases and J gave up 5 bases; unmatched junction bases: 8. The CDR3 has 16 amino acids. The sequenced material came from PBMCs. The sequence came from a woman aged 45-65 years in good health and CMV-seropositive. This chain links TRBV5-5 with TRBJ2-1; TRBD2 aligns across 7 bases. In nucleotides, the CDR3 is TGTGCCAGCAGCTTGGCTCCGGGAGGACTAAACAATGAGCAGTTCTTC. Residues: CASSLAPGGLNNEQFF.